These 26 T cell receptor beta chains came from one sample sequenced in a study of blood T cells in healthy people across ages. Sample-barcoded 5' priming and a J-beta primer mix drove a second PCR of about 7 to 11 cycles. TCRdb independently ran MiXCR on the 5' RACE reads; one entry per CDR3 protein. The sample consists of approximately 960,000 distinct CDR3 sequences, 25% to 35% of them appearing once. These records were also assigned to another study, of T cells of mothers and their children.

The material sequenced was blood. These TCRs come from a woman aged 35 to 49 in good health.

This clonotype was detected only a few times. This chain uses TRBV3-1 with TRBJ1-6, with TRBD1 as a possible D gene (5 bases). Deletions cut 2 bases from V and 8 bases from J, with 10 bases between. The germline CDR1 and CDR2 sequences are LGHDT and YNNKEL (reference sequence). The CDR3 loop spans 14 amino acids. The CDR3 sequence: CASSQIQGDSPLHF. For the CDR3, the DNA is TGTGCCAGCAGCCAAATCCAGGGAGATTCACCCCTCCACTTT.

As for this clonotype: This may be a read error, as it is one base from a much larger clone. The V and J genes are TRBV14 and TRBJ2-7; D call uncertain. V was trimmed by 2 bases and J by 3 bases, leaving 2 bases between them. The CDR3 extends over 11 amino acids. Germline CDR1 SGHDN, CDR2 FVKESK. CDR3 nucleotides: TGTGCCAGCAGCCAACTCTACGAGCAGTACTTC. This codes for CASSQLYEQYF.

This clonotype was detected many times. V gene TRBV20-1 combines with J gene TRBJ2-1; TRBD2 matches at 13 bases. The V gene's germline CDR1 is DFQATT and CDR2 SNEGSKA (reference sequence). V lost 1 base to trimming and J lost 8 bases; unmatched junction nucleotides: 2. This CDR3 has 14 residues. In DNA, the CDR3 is TGCAGTGCTAGAGGACTAGCGGGGGGCGATGAGCAGTTCTTC. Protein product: CSARGLAGGDEQFF.

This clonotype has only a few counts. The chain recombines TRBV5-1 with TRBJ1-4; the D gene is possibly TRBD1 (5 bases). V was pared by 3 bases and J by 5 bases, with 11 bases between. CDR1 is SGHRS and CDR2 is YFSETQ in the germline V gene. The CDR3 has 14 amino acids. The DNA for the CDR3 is TGCGCCAGCAGCTACGGCAGGGAAAATGAAAAACTGTTTTTT. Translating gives CASSYGRENEKLFF.

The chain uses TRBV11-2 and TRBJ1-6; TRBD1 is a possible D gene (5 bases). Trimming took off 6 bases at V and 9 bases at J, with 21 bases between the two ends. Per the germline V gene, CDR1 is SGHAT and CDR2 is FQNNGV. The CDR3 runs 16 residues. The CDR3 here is CASRPRQGGFGSPLHF. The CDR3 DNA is TGTGCCAGCAGACCCCGGCAGGGAGGTTTCGGTTCACCCCTCCACTTT. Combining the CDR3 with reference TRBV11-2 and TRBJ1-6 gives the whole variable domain EAGVAQSPRYKIIEKRQSVAFWCNPISGHATLYWYQQILGQGPKLLIQFQNNGVVDDSQLPKDRFSAERLKGVDSTLKIQPAKLEDSAVYLCASRPRQGGFGSPLHFGNGTRLTVT.

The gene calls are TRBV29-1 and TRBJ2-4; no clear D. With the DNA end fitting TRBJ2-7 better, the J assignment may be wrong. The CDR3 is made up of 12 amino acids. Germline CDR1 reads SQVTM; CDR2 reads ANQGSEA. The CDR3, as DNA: TGCAGCGTCCAATATGTTTCCTACGAGCAGTACTTC. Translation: CSVQYVSYEQYF.

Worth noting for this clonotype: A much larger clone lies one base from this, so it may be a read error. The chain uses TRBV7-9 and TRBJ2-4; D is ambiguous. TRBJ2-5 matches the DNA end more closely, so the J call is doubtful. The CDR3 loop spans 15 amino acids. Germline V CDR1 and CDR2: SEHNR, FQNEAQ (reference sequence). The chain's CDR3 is CASSLVGSLGGTQYF. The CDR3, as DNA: TGTGCCAGCAGCTTAGTTGGCAGCCTGGGTGGGACCCAGTACTTC.

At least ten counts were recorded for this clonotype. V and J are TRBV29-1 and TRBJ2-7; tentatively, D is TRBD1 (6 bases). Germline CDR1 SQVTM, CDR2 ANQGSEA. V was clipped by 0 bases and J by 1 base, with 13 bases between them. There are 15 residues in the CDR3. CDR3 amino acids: CSVEDLEDRSYEQYF. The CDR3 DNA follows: TGCAGCGTTGAAGATCTAGAGGACAGATCCTACGAGCAGTACTTC.

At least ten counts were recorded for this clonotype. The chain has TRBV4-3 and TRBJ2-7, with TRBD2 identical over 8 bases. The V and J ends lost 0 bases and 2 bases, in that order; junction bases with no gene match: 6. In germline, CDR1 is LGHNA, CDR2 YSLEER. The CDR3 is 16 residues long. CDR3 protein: CASSQDILADTYEQYF. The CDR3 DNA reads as TGCGCCAGCAGCCAAGATATACTAGCGGATACCTACGAGCAGTACTTC.

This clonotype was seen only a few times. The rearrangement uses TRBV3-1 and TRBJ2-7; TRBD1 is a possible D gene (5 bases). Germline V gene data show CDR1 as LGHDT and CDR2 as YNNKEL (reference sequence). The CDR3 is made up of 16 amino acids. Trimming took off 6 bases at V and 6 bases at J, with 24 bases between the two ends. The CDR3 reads CASSNGRARDGGEQYF. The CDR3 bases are TGTGCCAGCAGTAATGGCAGGGCCCGAGACGGTGGCGAGCAGTACTTC.

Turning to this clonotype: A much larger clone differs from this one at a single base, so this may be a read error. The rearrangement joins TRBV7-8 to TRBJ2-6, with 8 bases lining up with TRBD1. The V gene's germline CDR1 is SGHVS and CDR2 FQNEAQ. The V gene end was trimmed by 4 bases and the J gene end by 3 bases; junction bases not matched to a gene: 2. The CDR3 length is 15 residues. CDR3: CASSWTGLGANVLTF. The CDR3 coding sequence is TGTGCCAGCAGCTGGACAGGGCTTGGGGCCAACGTCCTGACTTTC.

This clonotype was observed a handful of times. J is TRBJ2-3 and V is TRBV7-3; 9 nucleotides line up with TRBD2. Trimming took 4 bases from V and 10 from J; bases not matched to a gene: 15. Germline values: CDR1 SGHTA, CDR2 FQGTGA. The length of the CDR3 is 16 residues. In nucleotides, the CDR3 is TGTGCCAGCAGCTCCGGGACTAGCCCGATGTGGGAAGCGCAGTATTTT. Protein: CASSSGTSPMWEAQYF.

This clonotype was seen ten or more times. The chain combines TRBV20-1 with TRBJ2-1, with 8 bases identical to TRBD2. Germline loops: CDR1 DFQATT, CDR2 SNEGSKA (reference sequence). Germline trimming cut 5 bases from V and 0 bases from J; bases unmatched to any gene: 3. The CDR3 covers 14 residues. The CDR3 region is CSARGGRSYNEQFF. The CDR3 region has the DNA TGCAGTGCTCGGGGGGGTCGCTCCTACAATGAGCAGTTCTTC.

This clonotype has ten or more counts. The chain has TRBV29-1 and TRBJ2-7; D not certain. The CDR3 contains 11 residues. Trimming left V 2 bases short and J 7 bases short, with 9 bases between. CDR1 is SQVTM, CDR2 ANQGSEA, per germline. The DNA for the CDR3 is TGCAGCGTTGAACTGGGTCTAGAGCAGTACTTC. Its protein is CSVELGLEQYF.

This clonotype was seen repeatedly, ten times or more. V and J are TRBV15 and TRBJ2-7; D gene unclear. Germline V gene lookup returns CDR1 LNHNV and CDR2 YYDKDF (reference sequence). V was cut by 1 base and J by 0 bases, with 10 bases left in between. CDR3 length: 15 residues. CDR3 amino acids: CATSRVYGSSYEQYF. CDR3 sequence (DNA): TGTGCCACCAGCAGAGTTTACGGCAGCTCCTACGAGCAGTACTTC.

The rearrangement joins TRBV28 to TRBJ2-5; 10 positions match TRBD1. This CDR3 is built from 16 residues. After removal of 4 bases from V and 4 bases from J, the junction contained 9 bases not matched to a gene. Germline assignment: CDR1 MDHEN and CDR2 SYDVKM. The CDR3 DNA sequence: TGTGCCAGCAGTTATCGGGACAGGGGTTCCCGAGAGACCCAGTACTTC. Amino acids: CASSYRDRGSRETQYF.

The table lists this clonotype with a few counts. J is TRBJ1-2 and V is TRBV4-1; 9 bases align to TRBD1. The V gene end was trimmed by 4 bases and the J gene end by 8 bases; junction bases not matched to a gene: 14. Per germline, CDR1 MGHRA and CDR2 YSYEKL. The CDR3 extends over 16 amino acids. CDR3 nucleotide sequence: TGCGCCAGCAGCCTCCTCTTCCCGGGACAGGGTGTAGGCTACACCTTC. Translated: CASSLLFPGQGVGYTF.

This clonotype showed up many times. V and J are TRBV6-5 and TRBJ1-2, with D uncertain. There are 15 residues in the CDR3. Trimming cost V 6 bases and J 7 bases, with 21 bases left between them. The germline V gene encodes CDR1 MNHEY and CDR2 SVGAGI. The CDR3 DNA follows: TGTGCCAGCAGATCCCGGGAGAGGGTGGCCCCTGGCTACACCTTC. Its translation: CASRSRERVAPGYTF.

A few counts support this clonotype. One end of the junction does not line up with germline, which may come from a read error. The CDR3 spells CSGLAGGYGQYF. CDR3 in DNA: TGCAGCGGACTAGCGGGGGGCTACGGGCAGTACTTC. The V and J genes are TRBV29-1 and TRBJ2-7; 13 nucleotides match TRBD2. Per germline, CDR1 SQVTM and CDR2 ANQGSEA. The CDR3 is 12 residues long.

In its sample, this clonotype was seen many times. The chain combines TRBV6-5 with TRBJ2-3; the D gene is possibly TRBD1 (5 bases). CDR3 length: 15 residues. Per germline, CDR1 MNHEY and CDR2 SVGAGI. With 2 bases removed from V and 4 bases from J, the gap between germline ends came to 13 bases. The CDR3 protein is CASSYAAGWADTQYF. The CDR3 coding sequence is TGTGCCAGCAGTTACGCGGCAGGGTGGGCAGATACGCAGTATTTT.

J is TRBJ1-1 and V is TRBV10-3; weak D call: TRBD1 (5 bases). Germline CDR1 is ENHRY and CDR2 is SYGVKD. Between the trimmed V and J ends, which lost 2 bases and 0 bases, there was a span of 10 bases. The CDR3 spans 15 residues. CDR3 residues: CAISEIQGLNTEAFF. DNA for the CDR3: TGTGCCATCAGTGAGATTCAGGGATTGAACACTGAAGCTTTCTTT.

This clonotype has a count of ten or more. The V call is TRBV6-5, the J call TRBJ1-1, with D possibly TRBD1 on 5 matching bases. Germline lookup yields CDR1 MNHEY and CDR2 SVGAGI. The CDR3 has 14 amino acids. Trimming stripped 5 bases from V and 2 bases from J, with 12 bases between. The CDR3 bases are TGTGCCAGCAGTCAACGACAGCTTAACACTGAAGCTTTCTTT. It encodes CASSQRQLNTEAFF.

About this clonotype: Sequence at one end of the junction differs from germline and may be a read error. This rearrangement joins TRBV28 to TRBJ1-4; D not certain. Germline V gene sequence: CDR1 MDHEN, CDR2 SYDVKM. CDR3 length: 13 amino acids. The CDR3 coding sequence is TGTGCCCACGCCCCCGCGGGTAATGAAAAACGGTTTTTT. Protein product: CAHAPAGNEKRFF.

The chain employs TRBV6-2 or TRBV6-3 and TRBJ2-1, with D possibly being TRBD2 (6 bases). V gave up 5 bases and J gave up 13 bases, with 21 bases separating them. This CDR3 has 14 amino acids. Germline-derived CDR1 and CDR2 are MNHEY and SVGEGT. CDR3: CASSQTNWGETQFF. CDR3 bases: TGTGCCAGCAGTCAGACCAATTGGGGGGAGACCCAGTTCTTC.

CDR3 DNA sequence: TGTGCCAGCACGGACAGCGCCTATAATTCACCCCTCCACTTT. Amino acid sequence: CASTDSAYNSPLHF. The chain is built from TRBV25-1 and TRBJ1-6; D possibly corresponds to TRBD1 (6 bases). The CDR3 covers 14 residues. Between the trimmed V and J ends, which lost 7 bases and 2 bases, there was a span of 9 bases. The V gene's germline CDR1 is MGHDK and CDR2 SYGVNS.

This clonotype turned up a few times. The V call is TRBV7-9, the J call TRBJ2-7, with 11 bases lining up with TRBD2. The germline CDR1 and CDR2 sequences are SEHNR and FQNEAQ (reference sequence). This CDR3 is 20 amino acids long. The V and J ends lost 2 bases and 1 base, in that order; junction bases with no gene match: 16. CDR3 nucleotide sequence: TGTGCCAGCAGCTTAAACCCAACGCTAGCGGGGGGTCTACTATCCTACGAGCAGTACTTC. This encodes CASSLNPTLAGGLLSYEQYF.